One T cell receptor (beta chain) is described in this entry. Authors' methods: Estimation of nucleated cell counts was performed using reference gene primer amplification. Method: immunoSEQ multiplex PCR; TCRdb's copy keeps in-frame clones and lacks some. The V and J calls and clone size were taken over from that table, and D and trimming were inferred from the DNA. The sample carries 240,000 or so clones, approximately 80% recorded once. V dropped 8 bases and J dropped 4 bases, with 18 bases sitting between them. Per the germline V gene, CDR1 is MNHEY and CDR2 is SMNVEV (reference sequence). This CDR3 spans 16 amino acids. This record belongs to a study of blood T cell repertoires in COVID-19.

The receptor comes from a man aged 25-40 years who had recovered from COVID-19. Sequenced: peripheral blood. The J gene is TRBJ2-6, the V gene TRBV27; TRBD2 might be the D (5 bases). The CDR3 protein is CASGTTWRRGANVLTF. CDR3 coding DNA: TGTGCCAGCGGCACGACCTGGAGGCGGGGGGCCAACGTCCTGACTTTC.